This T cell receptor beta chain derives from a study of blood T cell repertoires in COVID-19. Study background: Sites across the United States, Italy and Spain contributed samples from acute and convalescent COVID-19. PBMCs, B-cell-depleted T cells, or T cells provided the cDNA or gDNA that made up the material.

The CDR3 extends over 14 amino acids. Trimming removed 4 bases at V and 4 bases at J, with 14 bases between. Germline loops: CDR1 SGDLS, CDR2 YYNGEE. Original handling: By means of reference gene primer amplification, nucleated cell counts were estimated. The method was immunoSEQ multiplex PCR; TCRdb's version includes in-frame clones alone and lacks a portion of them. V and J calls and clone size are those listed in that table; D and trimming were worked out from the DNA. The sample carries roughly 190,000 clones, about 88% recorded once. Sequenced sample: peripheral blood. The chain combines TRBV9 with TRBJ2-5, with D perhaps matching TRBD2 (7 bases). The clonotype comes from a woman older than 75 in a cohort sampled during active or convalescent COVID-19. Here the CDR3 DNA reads TGTGCCAGCAGCCCCCGGAGGGGGGGAGAGACCCAGTACTTC. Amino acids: CASSPRRGGETQYF.